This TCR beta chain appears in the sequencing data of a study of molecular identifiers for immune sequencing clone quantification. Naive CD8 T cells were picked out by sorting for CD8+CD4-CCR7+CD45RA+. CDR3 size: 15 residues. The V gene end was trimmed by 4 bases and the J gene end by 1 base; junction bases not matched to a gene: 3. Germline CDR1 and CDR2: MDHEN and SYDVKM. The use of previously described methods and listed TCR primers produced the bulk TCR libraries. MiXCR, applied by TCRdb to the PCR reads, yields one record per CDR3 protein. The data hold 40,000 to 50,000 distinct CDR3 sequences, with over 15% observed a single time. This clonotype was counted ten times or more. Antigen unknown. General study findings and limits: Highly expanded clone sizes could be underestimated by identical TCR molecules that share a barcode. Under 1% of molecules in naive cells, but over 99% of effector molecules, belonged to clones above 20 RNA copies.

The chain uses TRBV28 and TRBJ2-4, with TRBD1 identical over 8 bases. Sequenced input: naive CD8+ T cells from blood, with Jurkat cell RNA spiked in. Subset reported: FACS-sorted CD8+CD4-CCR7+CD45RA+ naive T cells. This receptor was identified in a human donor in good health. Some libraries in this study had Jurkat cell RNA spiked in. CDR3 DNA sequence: TGTGCCAGCAGTTCGCGACAGGGGGCCAAAAACATTCAGTACTTC. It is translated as CASSSRQGAKNIQYF.